This TCR beta chain was sequenced for a study of T-cell memory formation after mild COVID-19. Study information: In these data, TCR clusters were largely donor specific. Study-wide results and limits: Contracting CD8+ clones were enriched in EMRA, CD4+ mainly in CM and EM. Later expanders leaned toward CD4+, whereas clones contracting from day 15 to 85 were balanced CD4/CD8.

Barcoded TCR alpha and TCR beta cDNA libraries with UMIs came from 5'RACE using constant-segment primers. Using its own MiXCR run on the 5' RACE reads, TCRdb lists one record per CDR3 protein. The sample holds around 340,000 distinct CDR3 sequences; 13% are singletons and the top ten take around a fifth. In regard to this clonotype: Its antigen is not identified.

This CDR3 spans 16 amino acids. The germline gives CDR1 LGHNA, CDR2 YSLEER. V lost 2 bases to trimming and J lost 4 bases, with 18 bases between them. V and J are TRBV4-3 and TRBJ2-7; TRBD1 might be the D (6 bases). Sequencing was done on a sample of PBMCs or a T cell subset sorted from them (not recorded which). The receptor was isolated from a young man who had mild COVID-19 (a few samples of this study predate the infection). Cell type and time point are not known. CDR3 nucleotides: TGCGCCAGCAGCCAAACCTCGGTACAGGGTGGGTACGAGCAGTACTTC. It codes for CASSQTSVQGGYEQYF.